Listed here are 10 T cell receptor beta chains from one sample, sequenced in a study of vaccination effects on CD4 cells after COVID-19. Within the ViraFEST assay, antigen-specific CD4+ T cells underwent expansion with viral peptide pools prior to sequencing. Following 10 days of culture, CD4+ T cells were isolated. SARS-CoV-2 infected the person between March and December 2020, as confirmed by PCR. Only in-frame clones appear in the TCRdb table, and some are missing; sequencing was by immunoSEQ multiplex PCR. Of 20,000 to 30,000 clones listed, around 66% are singletons. No antigens are known for them. The specimen was CD4+ T cells from PBMCs cultured with SARS-CoV-2 spike peptides, collected before COVID-19 vaccination. Source of these receptors: a human donor who had a prior SARS-CoV-2 infection.

V is TRBV7-6 and J is TRBJ2-2; the match to TRBD2 covers 11 bases. Germline V gene data show CDR1 as SGHVS and CDR2 as FNYEAQ. After removal of 5 bases from V and 6 bases from J, the junction contained 8 bases not matched to a gene. The CDR3 length is 16 residues. CDR3 DNA: TGTGCCAGCAGCCTGGACTTAGCGGGAGGGCCCGGGGAGCTGTTTTTT. It is translated as CASSLDLAGGPGELFF.

This chain links TRBV29-1 with TRBJ1-2; D remains ambiguous. V dropped 4 bases and J dropped 0 bases, with 9 bases sitting between them. CDR1 is SQVTM, CDR2 ANQGSEA, per germline. This CDR3 region has 13 residues. CDR3 region: CSVVGRANYGYTF. CDR3 sequence (DNA): TGCAGCGTTGTCGGGCGAGCTAACTATGGCTACACCTTC.

CDR3 sequence: CASSFPGRETQYF. CDR3 sequence (DNA): TGTGCCAGCAGCTTTCCCGGGAGGGAGACCCAGTACTTC. The gene calls are TRBV5-6 and TRBJ2-5; the match to TRBD2 covers 7 bases. Germline V gene data show CDR1 as SGHDT and CDR2 as YYEEEE. With V trimmed by 2 bases and J by 5 bases, 3 bases remained unmatched. The CDR3 covers 13 residues.

This clone was detected once. V usage is TRBV6-5 and J usage is TRBJ1-1; D is ambiguous. With 6 bases removed from V and 5 bases from J, the gap between germline ends came to 10 bases. The CDR3 has 12 amino acids. CDR1 and CDR2 (germline): MNHEY, SVGAGI. The CDR3 is CASRQMGTEAFF. The CDR3 nucleotides read TGTGCCAGCAGACAGATGGGGACTGAAGCTTTCTTT.

The rearrangement links TRBV19 to TRBJ2-1; 14 positions match TRBD2. The trim removed 6 bases at V and 8 bases at J, leaving 6 bases unmatched. CDR3 size: 15 residues. Germline V gene sequence: CDR1 LNHDA, CDR2 SQIVND (reference sequence). As DNA, the CDR3 is TGTGCCAGTAGGGCTTGGGGACTAGCGGGAGATGAGCAGTTCTTC. Translation gives CASRAWGLAGDEQFF.

The V and J genes are TRBV7-2 and TRBJ2-1, with TRBD2 matching over 11 bases. V dropped 7 bases and J dropped 7; count of bases not matched to a gene: 15. CDR3 length equals 17 residues. CDR1 SGHTA and CDR2 FQGNSA come from the germline V gene. CDR3 loop: CASIFRTSGSRGNEQFF. CDR3 nucleotide sequence: TGTGCCAGCATTTTTCGTACTAGCGGGAGTCGGGGGAATGAGCAGTTCTTC.

J is TRBJ2-5 and V is TRBV15; 9 nucleotides agree with TRBD1. CDR1 and CDR2 from the germline V gene are LNHNV and YYDKDF (reference sequence). This CDR3 is built from 20 residues. V lost 3 bases, J lost 5 bases, and 22 bases stayed unmatched. CDR3 DNA: TGTGCCACCAGCAGGCTATTCATGCGGGACAGGGCCTTTCGTCGGGAGACCCAGTACTTC. It yields the protein CATSRLFMRDRAFRRETQYF.

The V gene is TRBV9, the J gene TRBJ2-2; no clear D. The CDR3 runs 14 residues. Germline-derived CDR1 and CDR2 are SGDLS and YYNGEE. V was pared by 4 bases and J by 6 bases, with 13 bases between. As DNA, the CDR3 is TGTGCCAGCAGCCCGGGCCCCGGCGCCGGGGAGCTGTTTTTT. Translated: CASSPGPGAGELFF.

The gene calls are TRBV6-5 and TRBJ1-5; D gene ambiguous. The CDR3 covers 15 residues. CDR1 and CDR2 (germline): MNHEY, SVGAGI. Trimming removed 10 bases from V and 2 bases from J, with 18 bases in between. CDR3: CATQTWHSGNQPQHF. The CDR3 DNA reads as TGTGCCACCCAAACTTGGCATTCGGGCAATCAGCCCCAGCATTTT.

This sequence joins TRBV11-2 and TRBJ1-2, with TRBD1 as a possible D gene (5 bases). In germline, CDR1 is SGHAT, CDR2 FQNNGV. V shed 8 bases and J shed 3 bases, with 13 bases lying between them. This CDR3 region has 13 residues. The CDR3 sequence is CASQEGRYYGYTF. CDR3 nucleotides: TGTGCCAGCCAAGAGGGGAGGTACTATGGCTACACCTTC.